This T cell receptor (beta chain) was captured by sequencing in a study of cytomegalovirus exposure and HLA in healthy donors. Study in general: Unique TCR beta sequences numbering approximately 120 million came from 190 million or so T cells in an earlier analysis.

Germline CDR1 and CDR2: SGHTA and FQGNSA. Germline trimming cut 1 base from V and 2 bases from J; bases unmatched to any gene: 4. The CDR3 runs to 16 residues. Whole-study results and caveats: Most likely, a cluster of highly shared sequence variants arose as a sequencing artifact. TCR beta sequences reportedly predicted the HLA-A and HLA-B alleles of most subjects accurately.

On this clone itself: Its antigen is unidentified.

Vbeta (60) and Jbeta (13) primers were used in the PCR. As processed by the authors: In a later analysis, 60 million to 90 million unique TCR beta chains included roughly 11 million shared by two or more donors. The table came from immunoSEQ multiplex PCR; TCRdb's copy has only in-frame clones and leaves some out. The V and J calls and the clone size are those of that table, but D and trimming were determined from the DNA. This sample has under 130,000 clones, with 15% found just once. Source material: PBMCs. V gene TRBV7-2 combines with J gene TRBJ2-1, with 8 bases matching TRBD2. This TCR was recovered from a female donor in good health and CMV-seronegative. CDR3 sequence: CASSLVGGGTYNEQFF. The DNA of the CDR3 is TGTGCCAGCAGCTTAGTTGGCGGGGGGACCTACAATGAGCAGTTCTTC.